The 6 T cell receptor beta chains below all came from one sample that was sequenced in a study of graft-versus-host responses after intestinal transplantation. The method was immunoSEQ multiplex PCR; TCRdb's version includes in-frame clones alone and lacks a portion of them. The data contain about 59,000 clones, approximately 94% of them singletons. Their recognized antigens are unknown. Sequenced here: unstimulated CD4+ T cells sorted from spleen or lymph node cells, sampled before transplant. These TCRs come from a human donor who was the organ donor for an intestinal transplant.

The gene calls are TRBV10-3 and TRBJ1-2; D gene ambiguous. The CDR3 loop spans 13 amino acids. V was cut by 5 bases and J by 1 base, with 8 bases left in between. CDR1 and CDR2 (germline): ENHRY, SYGVKD. CDR3 nucleotide sequence: TGTGCCATCAGTTTCAGGAGTAACTATGGCTACACCTTC. It codes for CAISFRSNYGYTF.

The chain carries TRBV15 and TRBJ2-2, with TRBD2 as a possible D gene (5 bases). The germline V and J ends were trimmed by 5 bases and 3 bases, with 13 bases remaining between them. CDR1 and CDR2 from the germline V gene are LNHNV and YYDKDF (reference sequence). The CDR3 contains 15 residues. The CDR3 nucleotides read TGTGCCACCAGCGCCTTAACGGGGTACACCGGGGAGCTGTTTTTT. Protein: CATSALTGYTGELFF.

The V and J genes are TRBV2 and TRBJ2-3; tentatively, D is TRBD1 or TRBD2 (5 bases each). Germline lookup yields CDR1 SNHLY and CDR2 FYNNEI. The CDR3 sequence is 15 residues long. V lost 4 bases to trimming and J lost 0 bases, with 11 bases between them. CDR3 region: CASSVSGASTDTQYF. In DNA, the CDR3 is TGTGCCAGCAGTGTATCCGGGGCAAGCACAGATACGCAGTATTTT.

The chain carries TRBV2 and TRBJ2-7; D might be TRBD1 (5 bases). Trimming removed 6 bases from V and 5 bases from J, with 20 bases in between. The germline V gene has CDR1 SNHLY and CDR2 FYNNEI. The CDR3 is made up of 15 amino acids. CDR3 DNA sequence: TGTGCCAGCAGCCTCGGACAAGCAGGTTATGACGAGCAGTACTTC. Amino acid sequence: CASSLGQAGYDEQYF.

J is TRBJ1-5 and V is TRBV6-1; D is undetermined. The CDR3 contains 18 residues. V dropped 3 bases and J dropped 1 base, with 19 bases sitting between them. CDR1 MNHNS and CDR2 SASEGT come from the germline V gene. CDR3 protein: CASSEAKGYQSSNQPQHF. The CDR3 nucleotides are TGTGCCAGCAGTGAGGCAAAGGGTTATCAATCAAGCAATCAGCCCCAGCATTTT.

The V and J genes are TRBV7-3 and TRBJ2-3, with no clear D. Deletions cut 5 bases from V and 6 bases from J, with 12 bases between. This CDR3 has 13 amino acids. The germline V gene has CDR1 SGHTA and CDR2 FQGTGA. CDR3 DNA: TGTGCCAGCAGCCAAAGACTGCCGGATACGCAGTATTTT. Its protein product is CASSQRLPDTQYF.